The 24 T cell receptor beta chains presented below share a single source sample, sequenced in a study of T cells in localized non-small cell lung cancer. Data came from immunoSEQ multiplex PCR; TCRdb stores just in-frame clones and leaves some out. The sample gives a few thousand clones, approximately 30% of which show up once; about 8.5% is in the top ten. The source was lung tumor tissue, collected before any cancer treatment. These receptors were collected from a female donor older than 55 with stage I lung adenocarcinoma.

The chain recombines TRBV11-3 with TRBJ1-1; perhaps TRBD1 as D (5 bases). The germline V and J ends were trimmed by 3 bases and 2 bases, with 16 bases remaining between them. The CDR3 has 16 residues. Germline V gene lookup returns CDR1 SGHNT and CDR2 YENEEA. The CDR3 bases are TGTGCCAGCAGCTTTCCGGGGGTCAGGGCTAACACTGAAGCTTTCTTT. It yields the protein CASSFPGVRANTEAFF.

This chain connects TRBV29-1 to TRBJ2-2; D is tentatively TRBD1 or TRBD2 (5 bases each). The CDR3 extends over 14 amino acids. From germline, CDR1 is SQVTM and CDR2 ANQGSEA. Trimming stripped 0 bases from V and 2 bases from J, with 7 bases between. CDR3 DNA: TGCAGCGTTGAAGAGAGGGGTAACACCGGGGAGCTGTTTTTT. This gives the protein CSVEERGNTGELFF.

The chain uses TRBV18 and TRBJ2-2; TRBD2 aligns across 13 bases. V lost 1 base to trimming and J lost 4 bases; unmatched junction nucleotides: 3. The CDR3 runs to 17 residues. Germline CDR1 and CDR2: KGHSH and LQKENI. This CDR3 is CASSPLGLAGTTGELFF. DNA of the CDR3: TGTGCCAGCTCACCACTGGGACTAGCGGGAACCACCGGGGAGCTGTTTTTT.

This chain uses TRBV29-1 with TRBJ2-7, with 7 nucleotides matching TRBD1. V trimming: 0 bases; J trimming: 2 bases; junction bases outside the gene matches: 7. The CDR3 length is 15 residues. Germline-derived CDR1 and CDR2 are SQVTM and ANQGSEA. CDR3 DNA sequence: TGCAGCGTTGAAGACCACGGGACAGATACCTACGAGCAGTACTTC. It yields the protein CSVEDHGTDTYEQYF.

The chain has TRBV18 and TRBJ2-7; D is ambiguous. V gave up 5 bases and J gave up 1 base, with 15 bases separating them. CDR1 and CDR2 (germline): KGHSH, LQKENI. This CDR3 is 15 amino acids long. CDR3 sequence: CASSRDPTGSYEQYF. CDR3 bases: TGTGCCAGCTCAAGAGACCCGACGGGTTCCTACGAGCAGTACTTC.

The chain joins TRBV19 to TRBJ2-2; perhaps TRBD1 as D (6 bases). The length of the CDR3 is 15 residues. V lost 6 bases, J lost 5 bases, and 16 bases lay in between. The germline CDR1 and CDR2 sequences are LNHDA and SQIVND (reference sequence). The CDR3 is CASRSLEGGTGELFF. The CDR3 DNA reads TGTGCCAGTAGAAGCTTGGAAGGGGGTACCGGGGAGCTGTTTTTT.

The chain joins TRBV5-1 to TRBJ1-2; D is unclear. V dropped 5 bases and J dropped 2 bases, with 16 bases sitting between them. The CDR3 runs to 15 residues. Germline CDR1 and CDR2: SGHRS and YFSETQ. The CDR3 protein is CASREHSEENYGYTF. CDR3 in DNA: TGCGCCAGCAGGGAGCACTCAGAGGAAAACTATGGCTACACCTTC.

This clone was observed a handful of times. The gene calls are TRBV10-3 and TRBJ1-2; TRBD1 aligns across 7 bases. The CDR3 is 12 residues long. CDR1 ENHRY and CDR2 SYGVKD come from the germline V gene. J was trimmed by 10 bases and V by 0 bases; bases with no gene match: 2. CDR3 bases: TGTGCCATCAGTGAGTCGGGACAGCCCTACACCTTC. Protein: CAISESGQPYTF.

This clone was observed once. The J gene is TRBJ1-4, the V gene TRBV11-3, with 10 bases fitting TRBD1. V shed 4 bases, J shed 7 bases, and the junction held 6 bases outside the gene matches. The CDR3 totals 15 residues. The germline CDR1 and CDR2 sequences are SGHNT and YENEEA. CDR3 protein: CASSSSDRGSEKLFF. The DNA for the CDR3 is TGTGCCAGCAGCTCCTCGGACAGGGGGTCTGAAAAACTGTTTTTT. Complete variable domain (other parts from reference TRBV11-3 and TRBJ1-4): EAGVVQSPRYKIIEKKQPVAFWCNPISGHNTLYWYLQNLGQGPELLIRYENEEAVDDSQLPKDRFSAERLKGVDSTLKIQPAELGDSAVYLCASSSSDRGSEKLFFGSGTQLSVL.

This chain uses TRBV28 with TRBJ2-7; 8 positions agree with TRBD1. Trimming removed 5 bases from V and 5 bases from J; junction bases left unmatched: 5. CDR1 MDHEN and CDR2 SYDVKM come from the germline V gene. The CDR3 is 13 amino acids. CDR3 coding DNA: TGTGCCAGCAGTCCAGGGGGCGGTAACGAGCAGTACGTC. Translating gives CASSPGGGNEQYV.

This clone has just a few counts. This sequence joins TRBV6-7 and TRBJ2-5; D call uncertain. TRBV6-7 is filed as an ORF, its function uncertain. Trimming removed 5 bases at V and 3 bases at J, with 4 bases between. This CDR3 has 11 residues. As DNA, the CDR3 is TGTGCCAGCAGTGGGGAAGAGACCCAGTACTTC. As protein: CASSGEETQYF.

This chain uses TRBV19 with TRBJ2-1, with 15 bases fitting TRBD2. Germline V gene lookup returns CDR1 LNHDA and CDR2 SQIVND (reference sequence). The CDR3 has 18 amino acids. The junction had 6 bases not matched to a gene; V was cut back by 6 bases and J by 0 bases. The CDR3 loop is CASSSGLAGGNSYNEQFF. CDR3 sequence (DNA): TGTGCCAGTAGCTCCGGACTAGCGGGAGGGAACTCCTACAATGAGCAGTTCTTC.

By share, this clone ranks as medium-sized. The chain employs TRBV11-3 and TRBJ1-1, with D maybe TRBD1 (5 bases). Looked up from germline, CDR1 is SGHNT and CDR2 is YENEEA. Trimming removed 6 bases from V and 1 base from J, with 15 bases in between. This CDR3 comprises 15 residues. Here the CDR3 reads CASSFIPGENTEAFF. The CDR3 DNA sequence: TGTGCCAGCAGTTTTATTCCGGGGGAGAACACTGAAGCTTTCTTT.

This clone was counted a few times. The V and J genes are TRBV5-1 and TRBJ2-1; 8 positions match TRBD1. V gave up 2 bases and J gave up 2 bases; unmatched junction bases: 9. The CDR3 loop spans 17 amino acids. CDR1 is SGHRS and CDR2 is YFSETQ in the germline V gene. CDR3 nucleotides: TGCGCCAGCAGCTTTGATTCTCGGGACAGGACCTACAATGAGCAGTTCTTC. It encodes CASSFDSRDRTYNEQFF.

The chain employs TRBV19 and TRBJ1-5; tentatively, D is TRBD1 (5 bases). In germline, CDR1 is LNHDA, CDR2 SQIVND (reference sequence). V was cut by 5 bases and J by 5 bases, with 16 bases left in between. The CDR3 consists of 15 residues. The CDR3 bases are TGTGCCAGTAGTCGGGACGACCTTCGGGATCAGCCCCAGCATTTT. Protein product: CASSRDDLRDQPQHF. Filled out from reference TRBV19 and TRBJ1-5, the complete variable domain reads DGGITQSPKYLFRKEGQNVTLSCEQNLNHDAMYWYRQDPGQGLRLIYYSQIVNDFQKGDIAEGYSVSREKKESFPLTVTSAQKNPTAFYLCASSRDDLRDQPQHFGDGTRLSIL.

This chain connects TRBV10-2 to TRBJ2-2, with D perhaps matching TRBD1 or TRBD2 (5 bases each). Germline loops: CDR1 WSHSY, CDR2 SAAADI. The germline V and J ends were trimmed by 3 bases and 2 bases, with 16 bases remaining between them. CDR3 length: 17 residues. CDR3 in amino acids: CASSDGSSGPNTGELFF. The CDR3 DNA reads TGCGCCAGCAGTGATGGATCCTCGGGACCCAACACCGGGGAGCTGTTTTTT.

Only a few counts were recorded for this clone. The CDR3 is CASSINRGETAFF. Written as DNA, the CDR3 is TGTGCCAGCAGTATAAACAGGGGGGAGACGGCTTTCTTT. V and J are TRBV6-8 and TRBJ1-1, with 8 bases fitting TRBD1. V dropped 5 bases and J dropped 11; count of bases not matched to a gene: 10. The germline CDR1 and CDR2 sequences are MNHGY and SAAAGT. The length of the CDR3 is 13 residues.

This clone has more than one count but fewer than ten. Here the CDR3 DNA reads TGCGCCAGCAGCTTGGCAGGCCGGACAGGGGGCCTCACAGATACGCAGTATTTT. Amino acids: CASSLAGRTGGLTDTQYF. This chain links TRBV5-1 with TRBJ2-3; TRBD1 matches at 11 bases. Germline lookup yields CDR1 SGHRS and CDR2 YFSETQ. V lost 0 bases to trimming and J lost 2 bases; unmatched junction nucleotides: 8. The CDR3 is made up of 18 amino acids. The variable domain in full, with the rest retrieved from reference TRBV5-1 and TRBJ2-3, is KAGVTQTPRYLIKTRGQQVTLSCSPISGHRSVSWYQQTPGQGLQFLFEYFSETQRNKGNFPGRFSGRQFSNSRSEMNVSTLELGDSALYLCASSLAGRTGGLTDTQYFGPGTRLTVL.

V gene TRBV11-3 combines with J gene TRBJ2-3; 7 positions agree with TRBD2. Trimming removed 4 bases from V and 2 bases from J; junction bases left unmatched: 6. The CDR3 has 15 residues. CDR1 and CDR2 (germline): SGHNT, YENEEA. The CDR3 spells CASSYQGGTTDTQYF. The CDR3 nucleotides are TGTGCCAGCAGCTACCAGGGAGGGACCACAGATACGCAGTATTTT.

The chain links TRBV18 to TRBJ1-2; 10 nucleotides match TRBD1. V was pared by 3 bases and J by 6 bases, with 7 bases of the junction left unmatched. The CDR3 is 15 amino acids. Germline V lookup: CDR1 KGHSH, CDR2 LQKENI. The CDR3 region has the DNA TGTGCCAGCTCACCCAGGGACAGGGGTGTCGATGGCTACACCTTC. Its translation is CASSPRDRGVDGYTF.

The rearrangement uses TRBV11-3 and TRBJ2-1, with D possibly matching TRBD2 (5 bases). The length of the CDR3 is 14 residues. From germline, CDR1 is SGHNT and CDR2 YENEEA. V lost 3 bases and J lost 7, with 13 bases in between. The CDR3: CASSLERSGNEQFF. Written as DNA, the CDR3 is TGTGCCAGCAGCTTGGAGCGGAGTGGGAATGAGCAGTTCTTC.

The CDR3: CASSVDRNTEAFF. The CDR3 coding sequence is TGCGCCAGCAGTGTCGACAGGAACACTGAAGCTTTCTTT. J is TRBJ1-1 and V is TRBV10-2, with D possibly matching TRBD1 (5 bases). Looked up from germline, CDR1 is WSHSY and CDR2 is SAAADI. Trimming cost V 4 bases and J 1 base, with 7 bases left between them. This CDR3 has 13 residues.

The chain joins TRBV18 to TRBJ2-5; D is uncertain. CDR3 size: 13 residues. V was trimmed by 3 bases and J by 1 base, leaving 6 bases between them. Germline CDR1 reads KGHSH; CDR2 reads LQKENI. Here the CDR3 reads CASSPRPQETQYF. Written as DNA, the CDR3 is TGTGCCAGCTCACCGAGGCCCCAAGAGACCCAGTACTTC.

By share of the sample, this clone is medium-sized. This rearrangement joins TRBV6-8 to TRBJ1-2; possible D gene TRBD1, 5 bases. Between the trimmed V and J ends, which lost 10 bases and 4 bases, there was a span of 16 bases. Per germline, CDR1 MNHGY and CDR2 SAAAGT. The length of the CDR3 is 13 residues. The CDR3 here is CATRAGQGYGYTF. The CDR3 bases are TGTGCCACCCGGGCTGGACAAGGCTATGGCTACACCTTC.